This entry lists 23 T cell receptor beta chains sequenced from one sample in a study of shared clonotypes between healthy human individuals. Libraries were prepared by immunoSEQ multiplex PCR; TCRdb keeps only in-frame clonotypes and omits some of them. Here the sample spans about 2.1 million clones, more than 85% being singletons. As defined, naive CD8 cells were CD45RO-negative and positively selected for CCR7, with terminally differentiated effector memory CD45RA+ cells excluded. The sequencing input was naive CD8+ T cells from PBMCs. The receptor set was obtained from a man between 18 and 29 years old in good health. Some clones in this sample may be carry-over from other donors' samples.

The V and J genes are TRBV4-3 and TRBJ1-2; TRBD1 is a possible D gene (5 bases). Per germline, CDR1 LGHNA and CDR2 YSLEER. The V end lost 0 bases, the J end lost 7 bases, and 18 bases lay between the germline ends. This CDR3 spans 16 amino acids. CDR3: CASSQEMLLDGGGYTF. CDR3 nucleotides: TGCGCCAGCAGCCAAGAGATGCTCCTAGACGGGGGTGGCTACACCTTC.

This chain connects TRBV6-4 to TRBJ2-2; TRBD2 agrees at 14 bases. The CDR3 spans 17 residues. Trimming removed 4 bases from V and 4 bases from J; junction bases left unmatched: 5. Per the germline V gene, CDR1 is MRHNA and CDR2 is SNTAGT. Here the CDR3 DNA reads TGTGCCAGCAGTGGGACTAGCGGGAGGTTGGCCACCGGGGAGCTGTTTTTT. Translation: CASSGTSGRLATGELFF.

The gene calls are TRBV6-5 and TRBJ1-5, with D possibly matching TRBD1 (6 bases). Looked up from germline, CDR1 is MNHEY and CDR2 is SVGAGI. Trimming removed 6 bases at V and 4 bases at J, with 10 bases between. CDR3 length equals 13 residues. The CDR3 sequence: CASSTQGNQPQHF. CDR3 DNA: TGTGCCAGCAGCACACAGGGAAATCAGCCCCAGCATTTT.

J is TRBJ2-7 and V is TRBV11-2; TRBD2 might be the D (6 bases). The germline V gene encodes CDR1 SGHAT and CDR2 FQNNGV. The germline V and J ends were trimmed by 1 base and 5 bases, with 9 bases remaining between them. The CDR3 runs 13 residues. The CDR3 here is CASSLGGRNEQYF. CDR3 sequence (DNA): TGTGCCAGCAGCTTAGGAGGGAGGAACGAGCAGTACTTC.

The chain employs TRBV5-5 and TRBJ2-7; D might be TRBD2 (5 bases). The length of the CDR3 is 16 residues. V lost 5 bases and J 2 bases, leaving 20 bases between the germline ends. Germline CDR1 is SGHKS and CDR2 is YYEKEE (reference sequence). The DNA of the CDR3 is TGTGCCAGCAGAGAGAGTAAGACTACTTCCACCTACGAGCAGTACTTC. This encodes CASRESKTTSTYEQYF.

The V call is TRBV7-9, the J call TRBJ2-7, with D unclear. This CDR3 is built from 15 residues. CDR1 and CDR2 (germline): SEHNR, FQNEAQ (reference sequence). V gave up 7 bases and J gave up 0 bases, with 16 bases separating them. Here the CDR3 reads CASTPEDRSSYEQYF. DNA of the CDR3: TGTGCCAGCACTCCAGAGGACCGGAGCTCCTACGAGCAGTACTTC. Filled out from reference TRBV7-9 and TRBJ2-7, the complete variable domain reads DTGVSQNPRHKITKRGQNVTFRCDPISEHNRLYWYRQTLGQGPEFLTYFQNEAQLEKSRLLSDRFSAERPKGSFSTLEIQRTEQGDSAMYLCASTPEDRSSYEQYFGPGTRLTVT.

The chain links TRBV11-3 to TRBJ2-1; possibly TRBD1 for D (6 bases). The CDR3 covers 16 residues. Germline CDR1 reads SGHNT; CDR2 reads YENEEA. Trimming removed 0 bases at V and 6 bases at J, with 15 bases between. For the CDR3, the DNA is TGTGCCAGCAGCTTAGAGACCTCGGCCAGGGGCAATGAGCAGTTCTTC. Translated, it gives CASSLETSARGNEQFF.

This clone is a singleton in its sample. This rearrangement joins TRBV9 to TRBJ2-7; D unresolved. The length of the CDR3 is 14 residues. V gave up 5 bases and J gave up 0 bases, with 12 bases separating them. Looked up from germline, CDR1 is SGDLS and CDR2 is YYNGEE. The CDR3 loop is CASSPPRSSYEQYF. CDR3 DNA sequence: TGTGCCAGCAGTCCCCCGAGGTCCTCCTACGAGCAGTACTTC.

The table lists this clone with a count of one. The gene calls are TRBV27 and TRBJ2-1; TRBD2 matches 8 bases. Trimming took 6 bases from V and 3 from J; bases not matched to a gene: 10. Germline V gene sequence: CDR1 MNHEY, CDR2 SMNVEV (reference sequence). This CDR3 has 16 residues. As DNA, the CDR3 is TGTGCCAGCAGGATCGTTACTAGCGGCTTCTACAATGAGCAGTTCTTC. Translation: CASRIVTSGFYNEQFF.

This clone appeared once. This chain links TRBV7-9 with TRBJ2-5; D is undetermined. This CDR3 comprises 14 residues. Germline CDR1 and CDR2: SEHNR and FQNEAQ (reference sequence). Trimming stripped 2 bases from V and 2 bases from J, with 9 bases between. CDR3 DNA: TGTGCCAGCAGCTTAACATCCGAGCAAGAGACCCAGTACTTC. Protein: CASSLTSEQETQYF.

A word on this clone: Distinct nucleotide sequences in the sample also encode this CDR3. This rearrangement joins TRBV27 to TRBJ2-3; D may be TRBD1 (6 bases). V shed 5 bases and J shed 3 bases, with 9 bases lying between them. In germline, CDR1 is MNHEY, CDR2 SMNVEV (reference sequence). The CDR3 is 13 residues long. This chain's CDR3 is CASSGRGTDTQYF. DNA for the CDR3: TGTGCCAGCAGTGGCAGGGGTACAGATACGCAGTATTTT.

The chain recombines TRBV7-9 with TRBJ2-2; D gene ambiguous. V shed 5 bases and J shed 6 bases, with 10 bases lying between them. The CDR3 runs to 13 residues. The germline V gene encodes CDR1 SEHNR and CDR2 FQNEAQ (reference sequence). The CDR3 DNA sequence: TGTGCCAGCAGCCCCGCCTGGGCCGGGGAGCTGTTTTTT. It codes for CASSPAWAGELFF.

The chain carries TRBV2 and TRBJ1-2, with 9 positions matching TRBD1. The J segment lost 1 base and the V segment lost 4 bases, leaving 4 bases of the junction unmatched. CDR3 size: 15 residues. Germline V gene data show CDR1 as SNHLY and CDR2 as FYNNEI. In DNA form, the CDR3 reads TGTGCCAGCAGTGCAGGGACAGGGCGTAACTATGGCTACACCTTC. Translating it yields CASSAGTGRNYGYTF.

The J gene is TRBJ2-1, the V gene TRBV6-5; D possibly corresponds to TRBD1 (6 bases). This CDR3 region has 16 residues. Between the trimmed V and J ends, which lost 1 base and 4 bases, there was a span of 14 bases. Germline assignment: CDR1 MNHEY and CDR2 SVGAGI. The CDR3 sequence: CASSYLLRGLYNEQFF. CDR3 bases: TGTGCCAGCAGTTACTTACTCAGGGGTCTTTACAATGAGCAGTTCTTC.

This clone came up once. Other nucleotide sequences from this sample produce the same CDR3. The J gene is TRBJ2-1, the V gene TRBV29-1; 9 bases align to TRBD2. The CDR3 is 11 amino acids. Per the germline V gene, CDR1 is SQVTM and CDR2 is ANQGSEA. Trimming removed 5 bases from V and 10 bases from J; junction bases left unmatched: 3. The CDR3 here is CSVRTSGEQFF. DNA of the CDR3: TGCAGCGTTCGAACTAGCGGGGAGCAGTTCTTC.

The chain has TRBV21-1 and TRBJ1-5; the D call of TRBD1 is as the table states it, not checked on the DNA. TRBV21-1 is designated a pseudogene. The CDR3 consists of 15 residues. Here the CDR3 DNA reads TGTGCCAGCCATAAAACCGGGACAGGGAATCAGCCCCAGCATTTT. Its protein is CASHKTGTGNQPQHF.

The chain joins TRBV28 to TRBJ2-3; 9 positions match TRBD1. The CDR3 runs to 13 residues. V lost 6 bases to trimming and J lost 6 bases; unmatched junction nucleotides: 4. Germline loops: CDR1 MDHEN, CDR2 SYDVKM. CDR3 residues: CASRDRGRDTQYF. The CDR3 DNA sequence: TGTGCCAGCAGGGACAGGGGTCGGGATACGCAGTATTTT.

This clone was counted once. The chain combines TRBV7-9 with TRBJ2-7, with D possibly matching TRBD2 (5 bases). CDR1 SEHNR and CDR2 FQNEAQ come from the germline V gene (reference sequence). Trimming shortened V by 3 bases and J by 5 bases, and 11 bases separated the two germline ends. The CDR3 is made up of 13 amino acids. The CDR3 loop reads CASSFGGGDEQYF. The CDR3 DNA is TGTGCCAGCAGCTTTGGAGGTGGGGACGAGCAGTACTTC.

The rearrangement uses TRBV4-2 and TRBJ2-1, with 8 bases matching TRBD2. The CDR3 spans 17 residues. Looked up from germline, CDR1 is LGHNA and CDR2 is YNFKEQ. After removal of 0 bases from V and 0 bases from J, the junction contained 4 bases not matched to a gene. CDR3 sequence: CASSQELSGGSYNEQFF. CDR3 coding DNA: TGTGCCAGCAGCCAAGAGCTGAGCGGGGGCTCCTACAATGAGCAGTTCTTC.

This chain links TRBV7-8 with TRBJ1-2; TRBD1 matches at 7 bases. CDR3 size: 18 residues. V gave up 1 base and J gave up 4 bases; unmatched junction bases: 15. The germline gives CDR1 SGHVS, CDR2 FQNEAQ. CDR3 amino acids: CASSLGLGDSPGGYGYTF. Here the CDR3 DNA reads TGTGCCAGCAGCTTAGGCCTAGGCGATTCGCCAGGGGGCTATGGCTACACCTTC.

Points on this clone: Other DNA sequences in the sample encode the same CDR3. The chain joins TRBV9 to TRBJ2-7, with 9 bases aligning to TRBD1. CDR3 length: 13 residues. Trimming cost V 4 bases and J 4 bases; bases outside gene matches: 3. CDR1 is SGDLS and CDR2 is YYNGEE in the germline V gene. CDR3 protein: CASSRDRDYEQYF. For the CDR3, the DNA is TGTGCCAGCAGCCGGGACAGGGATTACGAGCAGTACTTC.

The chain uses TRBV29-1 and TRBJ1-2, with D unresolved. The CDR3 loop spans 11 amino acids. Germline CDR1 is SQVTM and CDR2 is ANQGSEA. V was clipped by 4 bases and J by 6 bases, with 9 bases between them. The CDR3 DNA reads TGCAGCGTTGGCAAGGCCAATGGCTACACCTTC. Amino acids: CSVGKANGYTF.

The gene calls are TRBV13 and TRBJ2-2; 9 positions agree with TRBD2. The V and J ends lost 2 bases and 3 bases, in that order; junction bases with no gene match: 19. The CDR3 loop spans 21 amino acids. CDR1 is PRHDT and CDR2 is FYEKMQ in the germline V gene (reference sequence). CDR3 in DNA: TGTGCCAGCAGCTTACGGAGGGATTACGAGTTAGCGGGAGTCTACACCGGGGAGCTGTTTTTT. It codes for CASSLRRDYELAGVYTGELFF.